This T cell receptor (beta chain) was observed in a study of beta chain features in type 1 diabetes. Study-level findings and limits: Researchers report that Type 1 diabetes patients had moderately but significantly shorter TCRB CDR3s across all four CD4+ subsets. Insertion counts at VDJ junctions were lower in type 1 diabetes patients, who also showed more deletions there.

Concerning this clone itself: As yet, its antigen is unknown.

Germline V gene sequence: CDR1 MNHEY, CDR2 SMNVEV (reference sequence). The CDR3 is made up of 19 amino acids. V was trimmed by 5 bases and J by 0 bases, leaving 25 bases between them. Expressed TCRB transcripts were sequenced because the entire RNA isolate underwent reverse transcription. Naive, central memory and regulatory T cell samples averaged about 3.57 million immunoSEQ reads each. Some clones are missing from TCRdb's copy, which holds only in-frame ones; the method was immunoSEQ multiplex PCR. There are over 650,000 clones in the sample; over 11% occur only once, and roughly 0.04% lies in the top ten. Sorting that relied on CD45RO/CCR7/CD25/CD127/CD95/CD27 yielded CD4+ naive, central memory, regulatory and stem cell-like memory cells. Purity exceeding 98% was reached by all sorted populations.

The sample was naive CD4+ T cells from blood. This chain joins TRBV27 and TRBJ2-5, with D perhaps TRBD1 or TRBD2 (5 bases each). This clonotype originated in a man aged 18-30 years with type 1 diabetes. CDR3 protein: CASSQRPSVGVLYQETQYF. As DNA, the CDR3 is TGTGCCAGCAGTCAAAGACCGTCTGTGGGGGTCTTGTACCAAGAGACCCAGTACTTC.